Shown below are 11 T cell receptor beta chains from a single sample sequenced in a study of blood T cells in healthy people across ages. Combining a sample-barcoded 5' primer with a J-beta primer mix, a second PCR ran for 7 to 11 cycles. TCRdb used MiXCR to reprocess the 5' RACE reads, holding one entry per CDR3 protein. The sample records about 1.7 million distinct CDR3 sequences, approximately 28% being singletons. Sequencing used blood. All receptors derive from a young woman in good health.

The chain joins TRBV5-6 to TRBJ2-4; either TRBD1 or TRBD2 may supply D (5 bases each). TRBJ2-7 matches the DNA end more closely, so the J call is doubtful. CDR1 is SGHDT, CDR2 YYEEEE, per germline. The CDR3 runs 17 residues. CDR3 sequence: CASSYSGNGQGSDEQYF. In nucleotides, the CDR3 is TGTGCCAGCAGCTATTCCGGGAATGGACAAGGGTCCGACGAGCAGTACTTC.

The chain has TRBV6-8 and TRBJ1-5; D remains unclear. Germline loops: CDR1 MNHGY, CDR2 SAAAGT. V lost 2 bases and J lost 4, with 15 bases in between. The CDR3 extends over 16 amino acids. CDR3: CASSYRDRHQNQPQHF. In DNA, the CDR3 is TGTGCCAGCAGTTACCGCGACCGACACCAAAATCAGCCCCAGCATTTT.

There are a few counts of this clonotype. This may be a read error: a much more frequent sequence differs by one nucleotide. The chain has TRBV5-1 and TRBJ2-5, with D possibly TRBD1 on 5 matching bases. The CDR3 totals 14 residues. Germline CDR1 is SGHRS and CDR2 is YFSETQ. The chain's CDR3 is CASGLPGSVETQYF. CDR3 DNA: TGCGCCAGCGGCTTGCCAGGGTCCGTGGAGACCCAGTACTTC. Full variable domain (rest looked up from reference TRBV5-1 and TRBJ2-5): KAGVTQTPRYLIKTRGQQVTLSCSPISGHRSVSWYQQTPGQGLQFLFEYFSETQRNKGNFPGRFSGRQFSNSRSEMNVSTLELGDSALYLCASGLPGSVETQYFGPGTRLLVL.

The chain joins TRBV5-1 to TRBJ2-7; 9 bases agree with TRBD1. Germline CDR1 and CDR2: SGHRS and YFSETQ. The V and J ends lost 4 bases and 5 bases, in that order; junction bases with no gene match: 7. CDR3 length: 14 residues. The CDR3 reads CASSRTGTGNEQYF. CDR3 nucleotides: TGCGCCAGCAGCAGGACCGGGACAGGGAACGAGCAGTACTTC.

This clonotype was recorded a few times. The J gene is TRBJ2-1, the V gene TRBV4-3; perhaps TRBD1 as D (6 bases). Germline-derived CDR1 and CDR2 are LGHNA and YSLEER. V lost 4 bases and J 0 bases, leaving 16 bases between the germline ends. The CDR3 runs 17 residues. CDR3 amino acids: CASSPYWGTSSYNEQFF. The CDR3 DNA reads as TGCGCCAGCAGCCCCTACTGGGGGACAAGCTCCTACAATGAGCAGTTCTTC.

This clonotype has more than one count but fewer than ten. The V gene is TRBV5-5, the J gene TRBJ1-2; D gene uncertain. CDR3 length: 12 amino acids. CDR1 SGHKS and CDR2 YYEKEE come from the germline V gene (reference sequence). V was pared by 2 bases and J by 5 bases, with 7 bases between. This CDR3 is CASSFHDYGYTF. The CDR3, as DNA: TGTGCCAGCAGCTTTCATGATTATGGCTACACCTTC.

A single count supports this clonotype. The rearrangement joins TRBV5-1 to TRBJ2-5; 14 bases agree with TRBD2. CDR3 length equals 18 residues. Trimming cost V 4 bases and J 5 bases; bases outside gene matches: 13. Germline V gene lookup returns CDR1 SGHRS and CDR2 YFSETQ. CDR3: CASSQGLAGAPGEETQYF. The CDR3, as DNA: TGCGCCAGCAGCCAGGGACTAGCGGGGGCGCCCGGGGAGGAGACCCAGTACTTC.

The J gene is TRBJ2-5, the V gene TRBV2; either TRBD1 or TRBD2 may supply D (5 bases each). Per the germline V gene, CDR1 is SNHLY and CDR2 is FYNNEI. This CDR3 contains 15 residues. V dropped 5 bases and J dropped 5 bases, with 18 bases sitting between them. The CDR3 sequence: CASSPQGLRGETQYF. CDR3 coding DNA: TGTGCCAGCAGTCCCCAGGGCTTAAGAGGGGAGACCCAGTACTTC.

The chain is built from TRBV27 and TRBJ2-7, with D tentatively TRBD1 (6 bases). CDR1 and CDR2 from the germline V gene are MNHEY and SMNVEV (reference sequence). The CDR3 covers 16 residues. V dropped 2 bases and J dropped 2 bases, with 16 bases sitting between them. In DNA, the CDR3 is TGTGCCAGCAGTTTACTCCTCGGGACATTACCCTACGAGCAGTACTTC. Amino acid sequence: CASSLLLGTLPYEQYF.

The chain is built from TRBV20-1 and TRBJ2-6, with D tentatively TRBD1 or TRBD2 (5 bases each). The germline CDR1 and CDR2 sequences are DFQATT and SNEGSKA (reference sequence). V was cut by 5 bases and J by 16 bases, with 18 bases left in between. The CDR3 has 12 residues. The CDR3 DNA follows: TGCAGTGCTGGGGGAAACACCTCTCCACTGACTTTC. It yields the protein CSAGGNTSPLTF.

This chain links TRBV4-3 with TRBJ2-6, with D possibly being TRBD1 (5 bases). Trimming left V 2 bases short and J 3 bases short, with 8 bases between. CDR1 and CDR2 from the germline V gene are LGHNA and YSLEER. The CDR3 is 15 amino acids. The CDR3 is CASSQKGFGANVLTF. CDR3 bases: TGCGCCAGCAGCCAAAAGGGGTTTGGGGCCAACGTCCTGACTTTC.